The 4 T cell receptor beta chains below were found in one sample sequenced in a study of T cells in tumors after PD-1 blockade (dated by TCRdb to between 2017 and 2020). Preparation of the library involved the immunoSEQ multiplex PCR assay. Not all clones reach the TCRdb copy of this immuneACCESS table, which keeps in-frame sequences only. Checked studies attribute under half of the gap to unresolved V genes and leave the rest unexplained. The sample table contains approximately 60,000 clones; only one count was recorded for about four fifths of them. Roughly an eighth of the sample rests with the top ten. Per the publication, the time point label means: before anti-PD-1 therapy. Sample: PBMCs, taken before anti-PD-1 treatment. The receptors were sampled from a human donor with basal cell carcinoma.

The chain links TRBV21-1 to TRBJ2-4; TRBD1 is the table's D call and was not checked against the DNA. TRBV21-1 is classified as a pseudogene. The CDR3 sequence is 17 residues long. The CDR3 reads CASSIKLRGLAKNIQYF. Here the CDR3 DNA reads TGTGCCAGCAGCATAAAACTTAGGGGGCTAGCCAAAAACATTCAGTACTTC.

The sample holds a few counts of this clone. The V call is TRBV11-3, the J call TRBJ2-7, with D perhaps matching TRBD1 (5 bases). CDR3 length: 19 residues. V dropped 0 bases and J dropped 3 bases, with 24 bases sitting between them. Germline CDR1 is SGHNT and CDR2 is YENEEA. CDR3 bases: TGTGCCAGCAGCTTAGATTACTGGCAGGCGCCTACGCAGGGCTACGAGCAGTACTTC. It encodes CASSLDYWQAPTQGYEQYF.

This rearrangement joins TRBV6-6 to TRBJ1-2, with a possible D match to TRBD1 (5 bases). The germline gives CDR1 MNHNY, CDR2 SVGAGI (reference sequence). CDR3 length: 13 residues. Trimming removed 4 bases from V and 7 bases from J, with 13 bases in between. This CDR3 is CASSSDRAAGYTF. The CDR3 nucleotides are TGTGCCAGCAGTTCCGACAGAGCTGCTGGCTACACCTTC.

The chain combines TRBV30 with TRBJ1-1, with 7 bases fitting TRBD1. Per germline, CDR1 GTSNPN and CDR2 SVGIG (reference sequence). The length of the CDR3 is 14 residues. V was pared by 8 bases and J by 0 bases, with 9 bases of the junction left unmatched. As DNA, the CDR3 is TGTGCCAGAACAGGGGCCCTCGTGAACACTGAAGCTTTCTTT. Translation gives CARTGALVNTEAFF.